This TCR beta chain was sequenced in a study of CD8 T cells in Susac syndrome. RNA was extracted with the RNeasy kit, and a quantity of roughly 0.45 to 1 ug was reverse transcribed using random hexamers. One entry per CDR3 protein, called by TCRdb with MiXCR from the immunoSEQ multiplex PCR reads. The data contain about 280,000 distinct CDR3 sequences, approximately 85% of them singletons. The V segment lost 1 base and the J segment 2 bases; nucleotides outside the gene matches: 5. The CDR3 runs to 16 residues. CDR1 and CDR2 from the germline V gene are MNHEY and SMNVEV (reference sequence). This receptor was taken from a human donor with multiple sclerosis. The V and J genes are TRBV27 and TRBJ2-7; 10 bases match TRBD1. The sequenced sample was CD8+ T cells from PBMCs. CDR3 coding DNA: TGTGCCAGCAGTTTATTGACAGGGACAGGGGCCTACGAGCAGTACTTC. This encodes CASSLLTGTGAYEQYF.